These T cell receptor beta chains were read from a single sample in a study of blood T cell repertoires in COVID-19. The assay was immunoSEQ multiplex PCR, and TCRdb's table has in-frame clones only and misses some. This sample has tens of thousands of clones, with around 92% found just once. Source material: peripheral blood. The receptors shown here come from a man over 45 with active COVID-19. Both conserved end residues are part of each CDR3. A D gene is named only where the DNA matches it firmly. Clone sizes are given selectively: once, few, many, or a class where the clone is expanded.

TRBJ2-4	.	.	TRBV5-1	TGCGCCAGCAGCCACGGGCAGGGCCGGATGGTGGAGTACTTC	CASSHGQGRMVEYF
TRBJ1-2	.	.	TRBV6-1	TGTGCCAGCAGTGAAACTTCGCGGCCCTATGGCTACACCTTC	CASSETSRPYGYTF
TRBJ2-3	TRBD2	.	TRBV15	TGTGCCACCAGCAGAGGGGGTAGCGGGGCCGGCACAGATACGCAGTATTTT	CATSRGGSGAGTDTQYF
TRBJ2-5	.	.	TRBV10-2	TGCGCCGGGGGGTGGGAGGTACCCCAGTACTTC	CAGGWEVPQYF
TRBJ1-5	TRBD1	.	TRBV30	TGTGCCTGGAGCGGCGGGACAGTAGGGAATCAGCCCCAGCATTTT	CAWSGGTVGNQPQHF
TRBJ2-7	.	.	TRBV6-5	TGTGCCAGCAGTTACTGGCGGAATTCCTACGAGCAGTACTTC	CASSYWRNSYEQYF
TRBJ1-1	.	.	TRBV5-1	TGCGCCAGCAGCTTCGTGACAGGCGGCATGAACACTGAAGCTTTCTTT	CASSFVTGGMNTEAFF
TRBJ2-5	.	.	TRBV4-1	TGCGCCAGCAGAAGACTATCAGTAGGCCTAGGAGAGACCCAGTACTTC	CASRRLSVGLGETQYF
TRBJ2-3	TRBD2	.	TRBV11-2	TGTGCCAGCAGCTTAGTCCAGCGGGAGATCGCAGATACGCAGTATTTT	CASSLVQREIADTQYF
TRBJ2-3	TRBD2	.	TRBV4-3	TGCGCCAGCAGCCGGGGGACTAGCGGGGGGATGAGCACAGATACGCAGTATTTT	CASSRGTSGGMSTDTQYF
TRBJ2-3	TRBD2	.	TRBV7-9	TGTGCCATTGGACTAGCGGGAGCCACAGATACGCAGTATTTT	CAIGLAGATDTQYF
TRBJ1-1	.	once	TRBV5-1	TGCGCCAGCAGTAAGGCGGGGGACACTGAAGCTTTCTTT	CASSKAGDTEAFF
TRBJ1-2	.	.	TRBV5-1	TGCGCCAGCAGCTTGGAGGACAGCCCCGCGGGCTACACCTTC	CASSLEDSPAGYTF
TRBJ1-2	TRBD1	.	TRBV7-2	TGTGCCAGCAGCTCCATCCGGGACAGGGGTGGCTACACCTTC	CASSSIRDRGGYTF
TRBJ2-7	TRBD1	.	TRBV19	TGTGCCAGTAGTGTCACAGGGGGCGGATACGAGCAGTACTTC	CASSVTGGGYEQYF
TRBJ2-7	.	.	TRBV27	TGTGCCAGCAGTCCTCTCCACGAGCAGTACTTC	CASSPLHEQYF
TRBJ2-1	TRBD1	.	TRBV27	TGTGCCAGCAGAGGACAGGGATACAATGAGCAGTTCTTC	CASRGQGYNEQFF
TRBJ2-7	TRBD2	.	TRBV7-9	TGTGCCAGCGGTAGCGGGGGGCCCGTGTACGAGCAGTACTTC	CASGSGGPVYEQYF
TRBJ2-7	TRBD2	.	TRBV2	TGTGCCAGCAGTGAAGCTAGCGGGGGGGGCGGCGAGCAGTACTTC	CASSEASGGGGEQYF
TRBJ1-5	.	.	TRBV6-5	TGTGCCAGCAGTCAGAAGGGGCGGCCCCAGCATTTT	CASSQKGRPQHF
TRBJ2-3	.	.	TRBV5-1	TGCGCCAGCGCCCCCGGGAGCACAGATACGCAGTATTTT	CASAPGSTDTQYF
TRBJ1-1	.	.	TRBV30	TGTGCCTGGAGTGTAGGAGGGAGGGCTTTCTTT	CAWSVGGRAFF
TRBJ1-2	.	.	TRBV5-6	TGTGCCAGCAGCTTTAGCGAGCCGGGTGGCTACACCTTC	CASSFSEPGGYTF
TRBJ2-5	.	.	TRBV3-1/TRBV3-2	TGTGCCAGCAGCCAAGAAATAGGAGGACGCCAAGCCCAAGAGACCCAGTACTTC	CASSQEIGGRQAQETQYF
TRBJ1-1	TRBD1	.	TRBV2	TGTGCCAGCACCGTACAGGGGAAGTTTGAAGCTTTCTTT	CASTVQGKFEAFF
TRBJ1-4	TRBD1	once	TRBV28	TGTGCCAGCAGTTTTCTGTACCAGACAGGGGGTGAAAAACTGTTTTTT	CASSFLYQTGGEKLFF
TRBJ2-7	.	.	TRBV11-2	TGTGCCAGCAGCTCGGACAGTTTAAGGTCCTACGAGCAGTACTTC	CASSSDSLRSYEQYF
TRBJ2-1	.	.	TRBV24-1	TGTGCCACCAGTGATTTGACGGATGAGCAGTTCTTC	CATSDLTDEQFF
TRBJ2-3	.	few	TRBV11-2	TGTGCCAGCAGCTTATACTCCGGAGATACGCAGTATTTT	CASSLYSGDTQYF
TRBJ2-3	TRBD2	.	TRBV7-2	TGTGCCAGCAGCTTGCTCGGGGCGGGGGGCACAGATACGCAGTATTTT	CASSLLGAGGTDTQYF
TRBJ2-3	.	.	TRBV5-6	TGTGCCAGCAGCTTGGTAGGGTTGCGACAGCCGCAGTATTTT	CASSLVGLRQPQYF
TRBJ2-2	TRBD2	.	TRBV27	TGTGCCAGCAGACCACCGGGACTAGCGGCCTCCGGGGAGCTGTTTTTT	CASRPPGLAASGELFF
TRBJ2-5	TRBD2	once	TRBV7-2	TGTGCCAGCAGCGTGGGACTAGCGGGGGGAGAGACCCAGTACTTC	CASSVGLAGGETQYF
TRBJ1-1	.	few	TRBV7-9	TGTGCCGGCAGGGACACTCTGAACACTGAAGCTTTCTTT	CAGRDTLNTEAFF
TRBJ2-5	TRBD2	.	TRBV6-5	TGTGCCAGCAGGAATAGCGGGGGGCCAGGAACCCAGTACTTC	CASRNSGGPGTQYF
TRBJ2-7	TRBD2	.	TRBV7-2	TGTGCCAGCAGCCCGACTAGCGGGAGCTACGAGCAGTACTTC	CASSPTSGSYEQYF
TRBJ2-1	TRBD2	.	TRBV7-2	TGTGCCAGCAGCTTAGATAGCGGGGGTCGTAATGAGCAGTTCTTC	CASSLDSGGRNEQFF
TRBJ1-5	.	.	TRBV12-3/TRBV12-4	TGTGCCAGCAGTTCGGGACTCAATCAGCCCCAGCATTTT	CASSSGLNQPQHF
TRBJ2-3	TRBD2	.	TRBV4-2	TGTGCCAGCAGCCAAGCTAGCGGGGTCCGCACAGATACGCAGTATTTT	CASSQASGVRTDTQYF
TRBJ2-7	TRBD2	.	TRBV5-5	TGTGCCAGCGGATCGACTAGCGGGAGGAGTGAGCAGTACTTC	CASGSTSGRSEQYF
TRBJ2-3	.	.	TRBV3-1/TRBV3-2	TGTGCCAGCAGCCCAGGGACAGATACGCAGTATTTT	CASSPGTDTQYF
TRBJ2-3	TRBD1	.	TRBV19	TGTGCCAGTAGCTCAACAGGGGTTTCGGATACGCAGTATTTT	CASSSTGVSDTQYF
TRBJ2-3	TRBD2	.	TRBV5-1	TGCGCCAACAGACAACGAGGGGTAAGACGGCGGGAGTGGTCAGATACGCAGTATTTT	CANRQRGVRRREWSDTQYF
TRBJ2-1	.	.	TRBV19	TGTGCCAGCGGACTGAACAATGAGCAGTTCTTC	CASGLNNEQFF
TRBJ2-5	.	.	TRBV20-1	TGCAGTGCTAGTCAACAAGAGACCCAGTACTTC	CSASQQETQYF
TRBJ1-2	.	few	TRBV11-2	TGTGCCAGCAGCTTACTCGGGATAACAGCCAACTATGGCTACACCTTC	CASSLLGITANYGYTF
TRBJ1-2	.	.	TRBV6-5	TGTGCCAGCAGTTACGACAGTAACTATGGCTACACCTTC	CASSYDSNYGYTF
TRBJ2-1	.	.	TRBV2	TGTGCCAGCAGTTCTACCCCCAATGAGCAGTTCTTC	CASSSTPNEQFF
TRBJ1-2	.	once	TRBV19	TGTGCCAGTGGGGGGGACTATGGCTACACCTTC	CASGGDYGYTF
TRBJ1-4	.	.	TRBV30	TGTGCCTGGTCGAAGGATCGGACGTCAATTGGGGCGACTAATGAAAAACTGTTTTTT	CAWSKDRTSIGATNEKLFF
TRBJ2-7	.	.	TRBV5-1	TGCGCCAGCAGCTCCGTAGGGACTCTTCACTCCTACGAGCAGTACTTC	CASSSVGTLHSYEQYF
TRBJ2-7	TRBD2	once	TRBV5-1	TGCGCCAGCAGGTCCACTAGCGGGCTGGCCTACGAGCAGTACTTC	CASRSTSGLAYEQYF
TRBJ1-2	.	.	TRBV9	TGTGCCAGCAGCGCCTACACCCACAGGGAGCTCCTCTATGGCTACACCTTC	CASSAYTHRELLYGYTF